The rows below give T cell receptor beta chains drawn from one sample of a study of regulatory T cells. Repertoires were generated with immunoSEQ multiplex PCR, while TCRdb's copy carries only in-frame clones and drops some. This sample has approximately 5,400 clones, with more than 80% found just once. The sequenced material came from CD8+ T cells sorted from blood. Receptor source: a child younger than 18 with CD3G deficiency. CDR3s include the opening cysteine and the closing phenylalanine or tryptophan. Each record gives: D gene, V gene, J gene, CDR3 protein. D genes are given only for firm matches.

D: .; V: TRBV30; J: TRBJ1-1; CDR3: CAWSSGMNTEAFF
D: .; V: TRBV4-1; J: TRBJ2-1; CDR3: CASSQSTRSGNEQFF
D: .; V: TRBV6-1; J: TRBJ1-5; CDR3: CASSEGGRPKPQHF
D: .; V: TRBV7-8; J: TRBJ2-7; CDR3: CASSSGTYEQYF
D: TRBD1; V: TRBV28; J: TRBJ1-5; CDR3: CASSPLGTANQPQHF
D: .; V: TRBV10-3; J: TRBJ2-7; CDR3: CASSEVPGPYEQYF
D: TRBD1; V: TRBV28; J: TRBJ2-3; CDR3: CASSLGQGADTQYF
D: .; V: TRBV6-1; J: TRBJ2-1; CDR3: CASSLSNFNEQFF
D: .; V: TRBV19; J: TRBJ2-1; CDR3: CASSSGPPETYNEQFF
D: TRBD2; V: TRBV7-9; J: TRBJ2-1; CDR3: CASSAPGLAGEQFF
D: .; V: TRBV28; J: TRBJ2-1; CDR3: CASSPRFRTRSYNEQFF
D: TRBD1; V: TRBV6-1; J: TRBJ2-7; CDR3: CASSEWAQGGHEQYF
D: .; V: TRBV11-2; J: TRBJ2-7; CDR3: CASSLGPRNEQYF
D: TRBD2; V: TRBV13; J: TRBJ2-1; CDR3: CASSSTGSLAGGPGRSNEQFF
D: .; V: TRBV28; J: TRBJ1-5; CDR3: CASSFSGNQNQPQHF
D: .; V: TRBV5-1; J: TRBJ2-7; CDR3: CASSSGPVGAYEQYF
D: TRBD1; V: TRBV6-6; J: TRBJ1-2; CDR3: CASSPRDRGYTF
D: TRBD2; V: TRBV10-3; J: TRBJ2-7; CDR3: CAIRKREGYEQYF
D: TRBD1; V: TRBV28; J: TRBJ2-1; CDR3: CASSFSPQGNEQFF
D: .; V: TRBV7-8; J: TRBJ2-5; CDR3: CASSLGDRFIPETQYF
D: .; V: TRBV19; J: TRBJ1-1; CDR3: CASSIAGWAEAFF
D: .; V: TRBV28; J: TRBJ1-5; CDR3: CASSRRAGNQPQHF
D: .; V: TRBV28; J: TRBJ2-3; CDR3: CASSGVDGSTDTQYF
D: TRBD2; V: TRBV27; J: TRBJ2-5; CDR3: CASSRLAGETQYF
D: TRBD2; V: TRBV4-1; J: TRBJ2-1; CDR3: CASSQEAGLAGDEQFF
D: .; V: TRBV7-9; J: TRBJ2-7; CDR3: CASSLAGQGKGYEQYF
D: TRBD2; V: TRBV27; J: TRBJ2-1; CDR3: CASSRLAGGVNEQFF
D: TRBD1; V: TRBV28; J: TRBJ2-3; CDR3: CASKNRGTDTQYF
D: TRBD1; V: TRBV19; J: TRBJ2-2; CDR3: CASAQGPGGELFF
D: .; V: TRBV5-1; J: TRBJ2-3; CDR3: CASRLEQGTDTQYF
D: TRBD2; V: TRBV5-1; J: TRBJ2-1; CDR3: CASSLGLAPYNEQFF
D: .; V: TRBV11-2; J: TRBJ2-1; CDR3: CASSLDRIDEQFF
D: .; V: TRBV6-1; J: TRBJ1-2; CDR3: CASRGIQDTYYGYTF
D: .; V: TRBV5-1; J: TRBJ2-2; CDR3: CASRGATGELFF
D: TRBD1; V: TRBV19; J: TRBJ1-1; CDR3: CASSRQGGPEAFF
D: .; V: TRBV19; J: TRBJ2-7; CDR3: CASSPGPFYEQYF
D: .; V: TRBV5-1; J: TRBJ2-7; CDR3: CASSAIGGSYEQYF
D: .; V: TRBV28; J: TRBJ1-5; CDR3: CASSQDSVGQPQHF
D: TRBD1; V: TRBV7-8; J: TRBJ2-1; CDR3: CASSDRGGPYNEQFF
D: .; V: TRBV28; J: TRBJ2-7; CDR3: CASSLAGYYEQYF
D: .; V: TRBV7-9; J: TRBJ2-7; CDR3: CASSSGPGNEQYF
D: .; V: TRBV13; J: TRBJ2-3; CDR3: CASSSSTDTQYF